The sequence of this T cell receptor beta chain was determined in a study of early T cells in non-severe SARS-CoV-2 infection (dated by TCRdb to the early 2020s). Study-level background: Because TCR sequencing relied on bulk RNA taken from unsorted whole blood, pairing of alpha and beta chains was not possible. Paper-wide results and their limitations: VDJdb matching was skewed toward anti-spike CD8 responses and likely underestimated virus-specific expansions, missing private and CD4 specificities.

The library was obtained by 5' RACE. TCRdb shows the sequencer as NextSeq 500. To correct for sequencing error and PCR bias, the TCR library protocol tagged individual cDNA molecules with unique molecular identifiers. TCR alpha and beta chains were both sequenced, and the abundances of alpha and beta sequences in each sample were closely correlated with each other. The authors processed their data as follows. Decombinator V4 was used to annotate TCR sequences for V gene, J gene and CDR3. Expanded TCRs were defined as changing significantly between any two time points under a Poisson model with p below 0.0001. TCR abundances were normalised to the total number of TCRs sequenced in each sample and reported as counts per million. TRAV1-2 paired with TRAJ12, TRAJ20 or TRAJ33 defined MAIT TCRs, while TRAV10 paired with TRAJ18 defined iNKT TCRs. VDJdb, accessed 1 November 2021, was searched for CMV, EBV and SARS-CoV-2 annotated TCRs, with TCRs annotated for multiple antigens excluded. TCRdb redid the processing of the public reads, applying fastp at Q25 and MiXCR, and retained in-frame beta chains. Each CDR3 protein appears once, grouped with its most common genes and DNA. The V and J calls were determined by TCRdb, not by the authors. The table for this sample lists about 50,000 distinct CDR3 sequences; roughly an eighth of them were counted only once. Over 2.5% of the sample comes from the top ten.

This clonotype was seen many times. Its antigen remains undetermined. Base qualities are not provided; no much larger clone lies one nucleotide away. Set within a cohort of healthcare workers in London, UK, this nested case-control study involved weekly PCR testing of nasopharyngeal swabs along with blood sampling. Healthcare workers were recruited between 23 and 31 March 2020, during the week of the UK lockdown, and were followed weekly for up to about 15 weeks. Spanning cysteine to phenylalanine, the CDR3 consists of 16 amino acids. Just CDR3 DNA is preserved here, 48 bases in frame from base 1. V and J are truncated by 1 base and 1 base respectively, leaving an intervening sequence of 11 bases. CDR1 and CDR2 are read off the germline V gene (reference sequence) as SEHNR and FQNEAQ.

This TCR derives from an adult who was a healthcare worker with PCR-confirmed SARS-CoV-2 infection or an uninfected control (not recorded which). Sequencing used whole blood, obtained at baseline. Rearrangement joined TRBV7-9 to TRBJ1-5; too little of a D gene remains to name it. The nucleotide sequence is given as TGTGCCAGCAGCTTAGGGGTGCGGGCCAGCAATCAGCCCCAGCATTTT. The encoded protein is CASSLGVRASNQPQHF. This CDR3, with the reference TRBV7-9 and TRBJ1-5 proteins standing in past its ends, gives the full variable domain DTGVSQNPRHKITKRGQNVTFRCDPISEHNRLYWYRQTLGQGPEFLTYFQNEAQLEKSRLLSDRFSAERPKGSFSTLEIQRTEQGDSAMYLCASSLGVRASNQPQHFGDGTRLSIL.